This TCR gamma chain was found in a study of Vδ1+ human thymocytes. Study-level findings and limits: Despite high sort purity, about 20% of thymic T cell receptor delta sequences were Vdelta2. In the thymus, TRG and TRD repertoires looked highly polyclonal with Gaussian CDR3 lengths.

The template was reverse-transcribed extracted RNA. CDR3 amplicons came from multiplex PCR with pooled V-gene forward and constant-region reverse primers. TCRdb re-identified clones in the multiplex PCR reads via CATT. This sample has tens of thousands of gamma-chain clones, with 20% to 25% found just once. The CDR3 is made up of 12 amino acids. From germline, CDR1 is GITISATS and CDR2 ISYDGTV (reference sequence). V lost 3 bases, J lost 11 bases, and 6 bases stayed unmatched. This clone was seen a few times. What it recognizes is unknown. The chain links TRGV9 to TRGJP2. Sequencing input: Vdelta1+ gamma-delta thymocytes from the thymus. Subset specified: FACS-sorted CD3+ TCRalphabeta- TCRVdelta1+ TCRVdelta2- thymocytes. This receptor was obtained from a girl under two years old who had congenital heart surgery. The CDR3 DNA follows: TGTGCCTTGTGGGAGTCTGGATGGATCAAGACGTTT. Translation: CALWESGWIKTF.